One T cell receptor beta chain is described in this entry. The antigen is not known. This sample is drawn from a study of T-cell memory formation after mild COVID-19. Findings of the study overall: Largely, contracting CD4+ clones fell within CM and EM, and contracting CD8+ clones within EMRA. Contracting clones, day 15 to 85, had balanced CD4/CD8, and later expanders favored CD4+. Memory cells collected pre-infection included some clones that later responded, suggesting cross-reactive memory joined.

TCRalpha and TCRbeta libraries used 5'RACE with constant-segment primers and UMIs. TCRdb re-derived calls from the 5' RACE reads in MiXCR, one entry per CDR3 protein. The data show roughly 560,000 distinct CDR3 sequences, roughly 20% seen once. Germline CDR1 reads MNHEY; CDR2 reads SMNVEV (reference sequence). V lost 5 bases to trimming and J lost 2 bases, with 16 bases between them. The CDR3 covers 15 residues. Sequencing was done on a sample of PBMCs or a T cell subset sorted from them (not recorded which). The genes are TRBV27 and TRBJ2-7, with D unclear. The TCR sequence derives from an adult woman who had mild COVID-19 (a few samples of this study predate the infection). Cell type and time point are not known. CDR3 loop: CASSPTWATTYEQYF. The CDR3 coding sequence is TGTGCCAGCAGTCCCACCTGGGCTACCACCTACGAGCAGTACTTC.